This is a list of T cell receptor beta chains from one sample in a study of cytomegalovirus exposure and HLA in healthy donors. Profiled with immunoSEQ multiplex PCR; TCRdb holds only in-frame clones, not every one. The sample consists of approximately 300,000 clones, 75% to 90% of them appearing once. The source material was PBMCs. All receptors derive from a woman between 18 and 29 years old in good health and CMV-seronegative. Each CDR3 is given with its conserved first and last residue. The order of the fields is D gene, V gene, clone size, J gene, CDR3 DNA, CDR3 protein. D genes are given only for firm matches. Clone size appears in some rows only: once, few, many, or a class for an expanded clone.

D gene: TRBD1; V gene: TRBV4-3; clone size: -; J gene: TRBJ2-5; CDR3 DNA: TGCGCCAGCAGCCAAGTCGGGACAGGGAAAGAGACCCAGTACTTC; CDR3 protein: CASSQVGTGKETQYF
D gene: TRBD1; V gene: TRBV28; clone size: -; J gene: TRBJ2-7; CDR3 DNA: TGTGCCAGCAGTTCCATCGGACAGGGGGCTACCTACGAGCAGTACTTC; CDR3 protein: CASSSIGQGATYEQYF
D gene: -; V gene: TRBV10-3; clone size: -; J gene: TRBJ2-7; CDR3 DNA: TGTGCCATCAGTGAACAATGTTGCTCCTACGAGCAGTACTTC; CDR3 protein: CAISEQCCSYEQYF
D gene: TRBD2; V gene: TRBV6-6; clone size: -; J gene: TRBJ2-7; CDR3 DNA: TGTGCCAGCAGACCAGGTAGCGGGAGGGGCCACGAGCAGTACTTC; CDR3 protein: CASRPGSGRGHEQYF
D gene: -; V gene: TRBV27; clone size: -; J gene: TRBJ2-7; CDR3 DNA: TGTGCCAGCAGTTTTTGGCCGGGGGCCTACGAGCAGTACTTC; CDR3 protein: CASSFWPGAYEQYF
D gene: -; V gene: TRBV5-1; clone size: -; J gene: TRBJ2-1; CDR3 DNA: TGCGCCAGCAGCGCTGCGGGACAGTCCTACAATGAGCAGTTCTTC; CDR3 protein: CASSAAGQSYNEQFF
D gene: TRBD1; V gene: TRBV27; clone size: once; J gene: TRBJ1-2; CDR3 DNA: TGTGCCAGCAGTTTAATGACAGGGGGAGTCTATGGCTACACCTTC; CDR3 protein: CASSLMTGGVYGYTF
D gene: -; V gene: TRBV5-4; clone size: -; J gene: TRBJ1-3; CDR3 DNA: TGTGCCAGCAGCCTCCGGGACTCTGGAAACACCATATATTTT; CDR3 protein: CASSLRDSGNTIYF
D gene: -; V gene: TRBV5-6; clone size: once; J gene: TRBJ1-5; CDR3 DNA: TGTGCCAGCAGCTCGCGATCAACGCTGGTCCAGCCCCAGCATTTT; CDR3 protein: CASSSRSTLVQPQHF
D gene: -; V gene: TRBV19; clone size: -; J gene: TRBJ1-5; CDR3 DNA: TGTGCCAGTAGTCCCCAGATGAATCAGCCCCAGCATTTT; CDR3 protein: CASSPQMNQPQHF
D gene: TRBD2; V gene: TRBV4-1; clone size: -; J gene: TRBJ2-1; CDR3 DNA: TGCGCCAGCAGCCAATTAGCGGGAGGACCCGACTCCTACAATGAGCAGTTCTTC; CDR3 protein: CASSQLAGGPDSYNEQFF
D gene: TRBD1; V gene: TRBV27; clone size: few; J gene: TRBJ2-7; CDR3 DNA: TGTGCCAGCACCCGGACAGGGGGGACCTACGAGCAGTACTTC; CDR3 protein: CASTRTGGTYEQYF
D gene: TRBD2; V gene: TRBV7-2; clone size: -; J gene: TRBJ2-1; CDR3 DNA: TGTGCCAGCAGCTTAGAACTAGCGGGGACCTGGTTCTTC; CDR3 protein: CASSLELAGTWFF
D gene: -; V gene: TRBV4-2; clone size: -; J gene: TRBJ2-7; CDR3 DNA: TGTGCCAGCAGCCAAGATAACGAGCAGTACTTC; CDR3 protein: CASSQDNEQYF
D gene: -; V gene: TRBV19; clone size: -; J gene: TRBJ1-2; CDR3 DNA: TGTGCCAGTAGTGGACAGTTCTATGGCTACACCTTC; CDR3 protein: CASSGQFYGYTF
D gene: TRBD2; V gene: TRBV13; clone size: -; J gene: TRBJ2-3; CDR3 DNA: TGTGCCAGCAGCCCTCCCGGGACTAGGGGAGGGGATACGCAGTATTTT; CDR3 protein: CASSPPGTRGGDTQYF
D gene: -; V gene: TRBV27; clone size: -; J gene: TRBJ1-4; CDR3 DNA: TGTGCCAGCGGCCGCCTCCAGACTAATGAAAAACTGTTTTTT; CDR3 protein: CASGRLQTNEKLFF
D gene: TRBD2; V gene: TRBV10-3; clone size: -; J gene: TRBJ2-5; CDR3 DNA: TGTGCCAGCCGGGGGGACCAAGCGGGAGGCGGAGAGACCCAGTACTTC; CDR3 protein: CASRGDQAGGGETQYF
D gene: -; V gene: TRBV9; clone size: -; J gene: TRBJ2-3; CDR3 DNA: TGTGCCAGCAGCGTAGGGCCTCAAATTAGCACAGATACGCAGTATTTT; CDR3 protein: CASSVGPQISTDTQYF
D gene: -; V gene: TRBV19; clone size: few; J gene: TRBJ1-3; CDR3 DNA: TGTGCCAGTAGTATCGGGTCTCGGCGGTCTGGAAACACCATATATTTT; CDR3 protein: CASSIGSRRSGNTIYF
D gene: TRBD1; V gene: TRBV6-5; clone size: -; J gene: TRBJ2-5; CDR3 DNA: TGTGCCAGCACCTCCACTCTCAGGGGGCGAGAGACCCAGTACTTC; CDR3 protein: CASTSTLRGRETQYF
D gene: -; V gene: TRBV29-1; clone size: -; J gene: TRBJ1-2; CDR3 DNA: TGCAGCGTCGAAGGGGAGGGCCGGTGGGAAAACTATGGCTACACCTTC; CDR3 protein: CSVEGEGRWENYGYTF
D gene: -; V gene: TRBV6-6; clone size: -; J gene: TRBJ1-3; CDR3 DNA: TGTGCCAGCTCCGGGGGATTTACTGGAAACACCATATATTTT; CDR3 protein: CASSGGFTGNTIYF
D gene: -; V gene: TRBV9; clone size: -; J gene: TRBJ2-5; CDR3 DNA: TGTGCCAGCAGCGTAGACGGGAGTGCTGGGACCCAGTACTTC; CDR3 protein: CASSVDGSAGTQYF
D gene: -; V gene: TRBV6-5; clone size: -; J gene: TRBJ2-2; CDR3 DNA: TGTGCCAGCAGCCCTGGGGCTGCGAACACCGGGGAGCTGTTTTTT; CDR3 protein: CASSPGAANTGELFF
D gene: TRBD2; V gene: TRBV14; clone size: few; J gene: TRBJ2-4; CDR3 DNA: TGTGCCAGCAGCCCGATCGGGACTAGCGGGAAGGAAAACATTCAGTACTTC; CDR3 protein: CASSPIGTSGKENIQYF
D gene: TRBD2; V gene: TRBV13; clone size: once; J gene: TRBJ2-3; CDR3 DNA: TGTGCCAGCAGCCCGGGACTAGGGCAAGGGGTTGATACGCAGTATTTT; CDR3 protein: CASSPGLGQGVDTQYF
D gene: TRBD1; V gene: TRBV9; clone size: -; J gene: TRBJ2-7; CDR3 DNA: TGTGCCAGCAGCGAGACAGGGTTGGACCGCGAGCAGTACTTC; CDR3 protein: CASSETGLDREQYF
D gene: -; V gene: TRBV4-3; clone size: -; J gene: TRBJ2-1; CDR3 DNA: TGCGCCAGCAGCCCTAGGGGGGGCAATGAGCAGTTCTTC; CDR3 protein: CASSPRGGNEQFF
D gene: -; V gene: TRBV5-1; clone size: -; J gene: TRBJ1-1; CDR3 DNA: TGCGCCAGCACCCAACAGGCAGGAGACACTGAAGCTTTCTTT; CDR3 protein: CASTQQAGDTEAFF
D gene: TRBD1; V gene: TRBV27; clone size: -; J gene: TRBJ2-5; CDR3 DNA: TGTGCCAGCAGGCGGACAGGACAAGAGACCCAGTACTTC; CDR3 protein: CASRRTGQETQYF
D gene: -; V gene: TRBV19; clone size: -; J gene: TRBJ2-7; CDR3 DNA: TGTGCCAGTCGGGCATCAGGGACCTACGAGCAGTACTTC; CDR3 protein: CASRASGTYEQYF
D gene: TRBD1; V gene: TRBV4-1; clone size: -; J gene: TRBJ1-2; CDR3 DNA: TGCGCCAGCAGCCAAGATGGACAGGACCCTCTTGGCTACACCTTC; CDR3 protein: CASSQDGQDPLGYTF
D gene: TRBD1; V gene: TRBV6-5; clone size: few; J gene: TRBJ1-2; CDR3 DNA: TGTGCCAGCAGTTACATGCCAGGGGGTGAGGGCTATGGCTACACCTTC; CDR3 protein: CASSYMPGGEGYGYTF
D gene: TRBD2; V gene: TRBV4-3; clone size: -; J gene: TRBJ2-1; CDR3 DNA: TGCGCCAGCAGCCAAGCAGGCGCGGGAGCTTACAATGAGCAGTTCTTC; CDR3 protein: CASSQAGAGAYNEQFF
D gene: TRBD2; V gene: TRBV5-3; clone size: -; J gene: TRBJ2-3; CDR3 DNA: TGTGCCAGAATTAGTATCACCGGGAGGGCCGCAGATACGCAGTATTTT; CDR3 protein: CARISITGRAADTQYF
D gene: -; V gene: TRBV6-6; clone size: -; J gene: TRBJ1-3; CDR3 DNA: TGTGCCAGCACTCGTAATAGTGGAAACACCATATATTTT; CDR3 protein: CASTRNSGNTIYF
D gene: TRBD2; V gene: TRBV4-3; clone size: -; J gene: TRBJ2-2; CDR3 DNA: TGCGCCAGCAGCCCGGGACTAGCGGGATACACCGGGGAGCTGTTTTTT; CDR3 protein: CASSPGLAGYTGELFF
D gene: -; V gene: TRBV12-5; clone size: -; J gene: TRBJ2-7; CDR3 DNA: TGTGCTAGTGGTCCCGAGGGGGTTACCTACGAGCAGTACTTC; CDR3 protein: CASGPEGVTYEQYF
D gene: TRBD2; V gene: TRBV11-1; clone size: -; J gene: TRBJ2-1; CDR3 DNA: TGTGCCAGCAGCCCCCGGACTAGCGGAGGGGACAATGAGCAGTTCTTC; CDR3 protein: CASSPRTSGGDNEQFF
D gene: -; V gene: TRBV9; clone size: -; J gene: TRBJ2-1; CDR3 DNA: TGTGCCAGCAGCCCCGTTGCCCCCAGCTCCTACAATGAGCAGTTCTTC; CDR3 protein: CASSPVAPSSYNEQFF
D gene: TRBD2; V gene: TRBV6-6; clone size: -; J gene: TRBJ2-5; CDR3 DNA: TGTGCCCACCGGGGGCTAGCGGGAGAGACCCAGTACTTC; CDR3 protein: CAHRGLAGETQYF
D gene: TRBD2; V gene: TRBV4-1; clone size: -; J gene: TRBJ2-7; CDR3 DNA: TGCGCCAGCAGCCAAGATGGGACTAGCGCTGAGTACGAGCAGTACTTC; CDR3 protein: CASSQDGTSAEYEQYF
D gene: -; V gene: TRBV9; clone size: -; J gene: TRBJ1-2; CDR3 DNA: TGTGCCAGCAGCCAAGGGGAGGGTGGCTACACCTTC; CDR3 protein: CASSQGEGGYTF
D gene: -; V gene: TRBV9; clone size: -; J gene: TRBJ1-5; CDR3 DNA: TGTGCCAGCAGCGTAGAAGGGGAAAACAATCAGCCCCAGCATTTT; CDR3 protein: CASSVEGENNQPQHF
D gene: -; V gene: TRBV27; clone size: -; J gene: TRBJ1-5; CDR3 DNA: TGTGCCAGCAGTTCCCGGGGGAGATATAGCAATCAGCCCCAGCATTTT; CDR3 protein: CASSSRGRYSNQPQHF
D gene: -; V gene: TRBV5-1; clone size: -; J gene: TRBJ1-4; CDR3 DNA: TGCGCCAGCAGCTTGGATACAACTAATGAAAAACTGTTTTTT; CDR3 protein: CASSLDTTNEKLFF
D gene: TRBD2; V gene: TRBV6-6; clone size: once; J gene: TRBJ2-1; CDR3 DNA: TGTGCCAGCAGCCTGGGACTAGCGGAATACAATGAGCAGTTCTTC; CDR3 protein: CASSLGLAEYNEQFF
D gene: -; V gene: TRBV11-3; clone size: -; J gene: TRBJ2-7; CDR3 DNA: TGTGCCAGCAGCTTAGGTGGTTCGAGCTACGAGCAGTACTTC; CDR3 protein: CASSLGGSSYEQYF
D gene: -; V gene: TRBV7-6; clone size: -; J gene: TRBJ2-3; CDR3 DNA: TGTGCCAGCAGCTTAGAACTAGATCAACTAAGGCAGTATTTT; CDR3 protein: CASSLELDQLRQYF
D gene: TRBD1; V gene: TRBV4-3; clone size: -; J gene: TRBJ2-7; CDR3 DNA: TGCGCCAGCAGCCAAGATTGGACAGGAATTTCCTACGAGCAGTACTTC; CDR3 protein: CASSQDWTGISYEQYF
D gene: -; V gene: TRBV5-6; clone size: -; J gene: TRBJ2-1; CDR3 DNA: TGTGCCAGCAGCCACCTGGCGGGTAGCAGCTCCTACAATGAGCAGTTCTTC; CDR3 protein: CASSHLAGSSSYNEQFF
D gene: TRBD1; V gene: TRBV9; clone size: -; J gene: TRBJ1-3; CDR3 DNA: TGTGCCAGCAGCGGAGACAGGGACGGAAACACCATATATTTT; CDR3 protein: CASSGDRDGNTIYF
D gene: TRBD1; V gene: TRBV11-3; clone size: -; J gene: TRBJ2-4; CDR3 DNA: TGTGCCAGCAGTACAAGACAGGGGGACATTCAGTACTTC; CDR3 protein: CASSTRQGDIQYF
D gene: TRBD2; V gene: TRBV4-1; clone size: -; J gene: TRBJ2-3; CDR3 DNA: TGCGCCAGCGGACAGGGTAGCGGGAGGCCAACAGATACGCAGTATTTT; CDR3 protein: CASGQGSGRPTDTQYF